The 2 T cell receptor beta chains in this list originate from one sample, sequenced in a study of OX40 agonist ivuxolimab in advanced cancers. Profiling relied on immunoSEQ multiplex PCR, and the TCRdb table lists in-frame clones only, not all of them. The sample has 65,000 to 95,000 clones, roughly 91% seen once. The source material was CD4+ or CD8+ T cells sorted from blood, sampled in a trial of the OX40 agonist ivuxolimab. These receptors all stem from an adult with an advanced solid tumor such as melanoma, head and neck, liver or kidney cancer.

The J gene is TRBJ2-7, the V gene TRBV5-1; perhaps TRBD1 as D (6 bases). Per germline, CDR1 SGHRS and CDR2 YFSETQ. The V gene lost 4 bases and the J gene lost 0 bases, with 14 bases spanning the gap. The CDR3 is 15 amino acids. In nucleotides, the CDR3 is TGCGCCAGCAGCCAGCTAACAGGGAGCTCCTACGAGCAGTACTTC. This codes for CASSQLTGSSYEQYF.

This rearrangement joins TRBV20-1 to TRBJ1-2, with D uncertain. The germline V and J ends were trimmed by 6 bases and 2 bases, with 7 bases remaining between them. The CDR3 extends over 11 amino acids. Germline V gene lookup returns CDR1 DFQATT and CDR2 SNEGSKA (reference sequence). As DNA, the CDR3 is TGCAGTGCACCTGACAACTATGGCTACACCTTC. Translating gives CSAPDNYGYTF.